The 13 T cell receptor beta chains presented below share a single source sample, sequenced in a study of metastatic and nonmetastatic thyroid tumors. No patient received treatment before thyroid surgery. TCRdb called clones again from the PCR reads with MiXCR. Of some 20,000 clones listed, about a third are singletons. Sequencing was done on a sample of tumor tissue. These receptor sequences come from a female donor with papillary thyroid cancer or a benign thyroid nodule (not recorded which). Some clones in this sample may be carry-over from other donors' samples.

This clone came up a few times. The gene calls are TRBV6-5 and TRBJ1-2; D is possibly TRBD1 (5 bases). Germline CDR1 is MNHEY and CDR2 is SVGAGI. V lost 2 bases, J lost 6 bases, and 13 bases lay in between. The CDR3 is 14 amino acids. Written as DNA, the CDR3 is TGTGCCAGCAGTTACAGGACAAAGATGGATGGCTACACCTTC. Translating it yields CASSYRTKMDGYTF.

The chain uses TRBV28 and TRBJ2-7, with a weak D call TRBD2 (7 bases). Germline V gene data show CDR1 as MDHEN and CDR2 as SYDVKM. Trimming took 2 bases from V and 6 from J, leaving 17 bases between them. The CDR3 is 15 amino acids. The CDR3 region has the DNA TGTGCCAGCAGTTTACGGGGGGCGAGACTTGGCGAGCAGTACTTC. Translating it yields CASSLRGARLGEQYF.

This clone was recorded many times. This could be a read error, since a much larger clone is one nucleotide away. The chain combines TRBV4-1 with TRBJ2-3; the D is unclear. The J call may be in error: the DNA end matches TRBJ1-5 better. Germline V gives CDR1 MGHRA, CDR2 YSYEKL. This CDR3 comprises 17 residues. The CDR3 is CASSQGLAHYSTDTQHF. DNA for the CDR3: TGCGCCAGCAGCCAAGGACTAGCCCACTATAGCACAGATACGCAGCATTTT.

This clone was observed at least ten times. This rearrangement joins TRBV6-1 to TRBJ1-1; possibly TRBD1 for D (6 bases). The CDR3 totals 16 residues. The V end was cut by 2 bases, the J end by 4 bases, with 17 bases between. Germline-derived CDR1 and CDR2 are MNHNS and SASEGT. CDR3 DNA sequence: TGTGCCAGCAGTGAAACGCTTGAGGGGGTTCGCACTGAAGCTTTCTTT. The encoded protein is CASSETLEGVRTEAFF.

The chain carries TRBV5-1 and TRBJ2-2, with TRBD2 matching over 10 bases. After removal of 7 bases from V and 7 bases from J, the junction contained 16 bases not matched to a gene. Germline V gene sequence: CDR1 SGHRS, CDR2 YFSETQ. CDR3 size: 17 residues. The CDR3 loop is CASRAPLAGGPSGELFF. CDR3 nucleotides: TGCGCCAGCCGAGCCCCTTTAGCGGGAGGCCCTAGCGGGGAGCTGTTTTTT.

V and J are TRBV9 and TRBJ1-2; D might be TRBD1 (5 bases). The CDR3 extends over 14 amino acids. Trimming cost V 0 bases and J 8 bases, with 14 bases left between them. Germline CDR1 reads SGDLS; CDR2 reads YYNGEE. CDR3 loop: CASSVEAGIGGYTF. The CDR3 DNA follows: TGTGCCAGCAGCGTAGAAGCAGGGATTGGAGGCTACACCTTC.

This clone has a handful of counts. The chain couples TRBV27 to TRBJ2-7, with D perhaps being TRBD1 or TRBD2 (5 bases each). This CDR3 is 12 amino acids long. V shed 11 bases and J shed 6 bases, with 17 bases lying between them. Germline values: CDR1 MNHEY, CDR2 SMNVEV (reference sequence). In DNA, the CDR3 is TGTGCCGTCCAGGACTCGGGGCTCGAGCAGTACTTC. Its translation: CAVQDSGLEQYF.

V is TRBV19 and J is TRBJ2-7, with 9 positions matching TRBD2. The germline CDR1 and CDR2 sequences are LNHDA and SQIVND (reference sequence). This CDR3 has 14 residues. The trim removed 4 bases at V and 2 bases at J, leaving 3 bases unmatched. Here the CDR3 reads CASSSGRDPYEQYF. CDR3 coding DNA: TGTGCCAGTAGTAGCGGGAGGGATCCCTACGAGCAGTACTTC.

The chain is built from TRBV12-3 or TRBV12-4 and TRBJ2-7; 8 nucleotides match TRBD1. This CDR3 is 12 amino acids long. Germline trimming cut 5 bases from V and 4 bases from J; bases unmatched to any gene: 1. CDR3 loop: CASSGQGYEQYF. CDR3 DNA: TGTGCCAGCAGTGGACAGGGATACGAGCAGTACTTC.

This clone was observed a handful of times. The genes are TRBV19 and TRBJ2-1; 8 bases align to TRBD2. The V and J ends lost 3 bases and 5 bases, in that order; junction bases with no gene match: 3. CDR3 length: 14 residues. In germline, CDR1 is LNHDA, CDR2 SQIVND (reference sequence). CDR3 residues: CASSIGLAHNEQFF. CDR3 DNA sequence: TGTGCCAGTAGTATCGGACTAGCCCACAATGAGCAGTTCTTC. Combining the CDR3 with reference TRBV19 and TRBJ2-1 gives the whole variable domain DGGITQSPKYLFRKEGQNVTLSCEQNLNHDAMYWYRQDPGQGLRLIYYSQIVNDFQKGDIAEGYSVSREKKESFPLTVTSAQKNPTAFYLCASSIGLAHNEQFFGPGTRLTVL.

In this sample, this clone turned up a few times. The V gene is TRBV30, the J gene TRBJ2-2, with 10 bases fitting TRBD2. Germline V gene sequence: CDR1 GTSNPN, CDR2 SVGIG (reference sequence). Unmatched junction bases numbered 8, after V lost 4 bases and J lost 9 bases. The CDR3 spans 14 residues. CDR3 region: CAWMVAGGGRELFF. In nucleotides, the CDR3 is TGTGCCTGGATGGTAGCGGGAGGTGGTAGGGAGCTGTTTTTT.

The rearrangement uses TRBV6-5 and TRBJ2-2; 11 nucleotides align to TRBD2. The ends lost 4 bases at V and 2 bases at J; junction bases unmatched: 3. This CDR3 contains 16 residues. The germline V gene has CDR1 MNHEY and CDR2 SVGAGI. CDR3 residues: CASSSLAGGNTGELFF. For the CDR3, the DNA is TGTGCCAGCAGTTCTCTAGCGGGGGGCAACACCGGGGAGCTGTTTTTT.

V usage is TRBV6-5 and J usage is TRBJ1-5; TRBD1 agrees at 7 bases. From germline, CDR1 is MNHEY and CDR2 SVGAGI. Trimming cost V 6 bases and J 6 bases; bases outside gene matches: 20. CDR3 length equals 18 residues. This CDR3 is CASRRGGDPQGGGQPQHF. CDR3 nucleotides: TGTGCCAGCAGGCGAGGGGGGGACCCCCAGGGGGGCGGTCAGCCCCAGCATTTT.